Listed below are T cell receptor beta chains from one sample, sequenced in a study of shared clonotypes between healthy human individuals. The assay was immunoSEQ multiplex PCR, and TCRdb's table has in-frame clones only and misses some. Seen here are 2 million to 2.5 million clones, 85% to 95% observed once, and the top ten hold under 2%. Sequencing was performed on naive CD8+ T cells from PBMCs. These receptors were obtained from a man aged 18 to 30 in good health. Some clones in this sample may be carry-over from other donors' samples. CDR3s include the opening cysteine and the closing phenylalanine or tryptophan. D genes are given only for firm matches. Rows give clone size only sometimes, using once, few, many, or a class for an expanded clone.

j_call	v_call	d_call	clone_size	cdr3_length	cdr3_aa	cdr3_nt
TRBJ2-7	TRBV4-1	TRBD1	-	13	CASSLYRGYEQYF	TGCGCCAGCAGCCTCTACAGGGGCTACGAGCAGTACTTC
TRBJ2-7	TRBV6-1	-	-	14	CASSEGLRTYEQYF	TGTGCCAGCAGTGAGGGACTGCGTACCTACGAGCAGTACTTC
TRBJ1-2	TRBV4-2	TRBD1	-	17	CASSQIPHRQGAYGYTF	TGTGCCAGCAGCCAGATCCCTCACAGACAGGGGGCCTATGGCTACACCTTC
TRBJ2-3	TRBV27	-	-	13	CASSLRARTDQYF	TGTGCCAGCAGTCTAAGGGCCCGCACGGACCAGTATTTT
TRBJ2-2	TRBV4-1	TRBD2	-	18	CASSQVGTSGTNTGELFF	TGCGCCAGCAGCCAAGTTGGAACTAGCGGAACGAACACCGGGGAGCTGTTTTTT
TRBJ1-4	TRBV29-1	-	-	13	CSVDTGLNEKLFF	TGCAGCGTTGACACAGGGTTAAATGAAAAACTGTTTTTT
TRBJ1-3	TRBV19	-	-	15	CASTSGPLSGNTIYF	TGTGCCAGTACCTCCGGGCCTCTCTCTGGAAACACCATATATTTT
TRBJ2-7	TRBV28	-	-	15	CASSFLGLQAGEQYF	TGTGCCAGCAGTTTTTTGGGACTCCAGGCAGGGGAGCAGTACTTC
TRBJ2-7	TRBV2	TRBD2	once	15	CASRSRLAGSYEQYF	TGTGCCAGCAGGTCAAGACTAGCGGGGTCCTACGAGCAGTACTTC
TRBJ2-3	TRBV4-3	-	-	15	CASSQVRTSTDTQYF	TGCGCCAGCAGCCAAGTAAGAACTTCCACAGATACGCAGTATTTT
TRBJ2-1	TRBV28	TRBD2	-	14	CASSSTSGEVLLIF	TGTGCCAGCAGTTCCACTAGCGGGGAGGTTCTCTTGATCTTC
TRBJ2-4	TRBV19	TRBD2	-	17	CASDTGTSGSGLNIQYF	TGTGCCAGCGATACCGGGACTAGCGGGAGCGGGTTAAACATTCAGTACTTC
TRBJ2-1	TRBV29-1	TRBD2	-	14	CSVDTSGIRNEQFF	TGCAGCGTTGATACTAGCGGGATAAGGAATGAGCAGTTCTTC
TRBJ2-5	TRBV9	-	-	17	CASSLAPERPSGETQYF	TGTGCCAGCAGCTTGGCCCCCGAGCGGCCGAGCGGTGAGACCCAGTACTTC
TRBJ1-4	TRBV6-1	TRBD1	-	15	CASRPDRTLPEKLFF	TGTGCCAGTCGACCGGACAGGACGCTCCCTGAAAAACTGTTTTTT
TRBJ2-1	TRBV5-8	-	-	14	CASSLGQSYNEQFF	TGTGCCAGCAGCTTGGGGCAGTCCTACAATGAGCAGTTCTTC
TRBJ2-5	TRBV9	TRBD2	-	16	CASSAWGGALRETQYF	TGTGCCAGCAGCGCTTGGGGGGGAGCGTTACGAGAGACCCAGTACTTC
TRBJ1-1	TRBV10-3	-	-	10	CAISPTEAFF	TGTGCCATCAGCCCAACTGAAGCTTTCTTT
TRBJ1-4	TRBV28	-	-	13	CASSRATNEKLFF	TGTGCCAGCTCCAGGGCAACTAATGAAAAACTGTTTTTT
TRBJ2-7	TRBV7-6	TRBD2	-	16	CASSLGTSGSSYEQYF	TGTGCCAGCAGCTTAGGTACAAGCGGGAGCTCCTACGAGCAGTACTTC
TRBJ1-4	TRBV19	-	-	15	CASSDGRALYEKLFF	TGTGCCAGTAGCGACGGCCGGGCCCTCTATGAAAAACTGTTTTTT
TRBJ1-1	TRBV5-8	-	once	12	CASSLWGAEAFF	TGTGCCAGCAGCTTGTGGGGGGCAGAAGCTTTCTTT
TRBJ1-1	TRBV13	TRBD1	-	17	CASSLDPRQGAGTEAFF	TGTGCCAGCAGCTTAGACCCTCGACAGGGGGCGGGCACTGAAGCTTTCTTT
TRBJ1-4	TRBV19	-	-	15	CATTAVYATNEKLFF	TGTGCCACCACTGCTGTATACGCAACTAATGAAAAACTGTTTTTT
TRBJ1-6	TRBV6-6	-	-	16	CASSYSMGRLDSPLHF	TGTGCCAGCAGTTACTCGATGGGGAGGTTAGATTCACCCCTCCACTTT
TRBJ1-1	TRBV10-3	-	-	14	CAISDRAGWTEAFF	TGTGCCATCAGCGATCGAGCGGGCTGGACTGAAGCTTTCTTT
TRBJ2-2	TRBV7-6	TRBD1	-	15	CASSRRDREPGELFF	TGTGCCAGCAGCCGCCGGGACAGGGAACCCGGGGAGCTGTTTTTT
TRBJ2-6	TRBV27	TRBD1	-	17	CASSGTGVFSGANVLTF	TGTGCCAGCTCCGGGACAGGGGTATTCTCGGGGGCCAACGTCCTGACTTTC
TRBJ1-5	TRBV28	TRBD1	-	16	CASSPLGDRDGQPQHF	TGTGCCAGCAGCCCTCTTGGGGACAGGGATGGTCAGCCCCAGCATTTT
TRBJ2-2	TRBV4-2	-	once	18	CASSQENVVRPNTGELFF	TGTGCCAGCAGCCAAGAAAACGTGGTTCGTCCGAACACCGGGGAGCTGTTTTTT
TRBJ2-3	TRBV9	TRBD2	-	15	CASDLSGRRTDTQYF	TGTGCCTCGGATCTTAGCGGGAGGAGGACAGATACGCAGTATTTT
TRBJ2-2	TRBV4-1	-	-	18	CASSHLWRREGFTGELFF	TGCGCCAGCAGCCACCTATGGAGGCGGGAAGGATTCACCGGGGAGCTGTTTTTT
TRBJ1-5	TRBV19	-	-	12	CASSIGGQPQHF	TGTGCCAGTAGTATCGGAGGGCAGCCCCAGCATTTT
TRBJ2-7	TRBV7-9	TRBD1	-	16	CASSGRTGEGTYEQYF	TGTGCCAGCAGCGGTAGGACAGGGGAAGGGACCTACGAGCAGTACTTC
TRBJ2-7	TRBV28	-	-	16	CASSSRWLASVYEQYF	TGTGCCAGCAGTTCCCGTTGGTTAGCGAGTGTCTACGAGCAGTACTTC
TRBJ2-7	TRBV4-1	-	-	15	CASSFDSARSYEQYF	TGCGCCAGCAGCTTCGACAGTGCCCGCTCCTACGAGCAGTACTTC
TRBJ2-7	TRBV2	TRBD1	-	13	CASGTGDSYEQYF	TGTGCCAGCGGCACAGGGGACTCCTACGAGCAGTACTTC
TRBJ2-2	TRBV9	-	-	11	CASSPNRELFF	TGTGCCAGCAGCCCCAACCGGGAGCTGTTTTTT
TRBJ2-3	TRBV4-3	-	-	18	CASSQERPPSESTDTQYF	TGCGCCAGCAGCCAAGAAAGGCCCCCTAGCGAGAGCACAGATACGCAGTATTTT
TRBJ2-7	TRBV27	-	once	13	CASSLTFSYEQYF	TGTGCCAGCAGCCTAACGTTCTCCTACGAGCAGTACTTC
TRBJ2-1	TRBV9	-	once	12	CASSDGADEQFF	TGTGCCAGCAGCGACGGAGCCGATGAGCAGTTCTTC
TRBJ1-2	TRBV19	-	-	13	CASSSAFSGGYTF	TGTGCCAGTAGTTCTGCTTTTTCTGGTGGCTACACCTTC
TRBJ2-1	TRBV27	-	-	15	CASSPRLSSYNEQFF	TGTGCCAGCAGTCCCAGACTGAGCTCCTACAATGAGCAGTTCTTC
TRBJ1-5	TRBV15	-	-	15	CATAAKTDSNQPQHF	TGTGCCACCGCGGCTAAGACAGATAGCAATCAGCCCCAGCATTTT
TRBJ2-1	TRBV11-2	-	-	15	CASRPGRGGFYEQFF	TGTGCCAGCAGACCAGGGAGGGGGGGATTCTATGAGCAGTTCTTC
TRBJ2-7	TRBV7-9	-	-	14	CASSPRLEKYEQYF	TGTGCCAGCAGCCCCCGGCTAGAGAAATACGAGCAGTACTTC
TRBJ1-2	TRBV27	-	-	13	CASSQRGFYGYTF	TGTGCCAGCAGTCAACGTGGGTTCTATGGCTACACCTTC
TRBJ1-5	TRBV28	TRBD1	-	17	CASSLQGDVYSNQPQHF	TGTGCCAGCAGTTTACAGGGGGATGTTTATAGCAATCAGCCCCAGCATTTT
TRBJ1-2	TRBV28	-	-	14	CASSPLLKGGGYTF	TGTGCCAGCAGCCCCCTTTTGAAGGGCGGTGGCTACACCTTC
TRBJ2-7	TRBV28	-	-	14	CASSLAGTAYEQYF	TGTGCCAGCAGTTTAGCCGGGACTGCCTACGAGCAGTACTTC
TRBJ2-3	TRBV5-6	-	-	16	CASSLDRDPFTDTQYF	TGTGCCAGCAGCTTGGATAGGGACCCCTTCACAGATACGCAGTATTTT
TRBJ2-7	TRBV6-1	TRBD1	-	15	CASSEVDRASYEQYF	TGTGCCAGCAGTGAAGTTGACAGGGCTTCCTACGAGCAGTACTTC
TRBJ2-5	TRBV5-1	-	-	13	CASRLSVQETQYF	TGCGCCAGCAGACTTAGCGTTCAAGAGACCCAGTACTTC
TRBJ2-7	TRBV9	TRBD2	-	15	CASSPRTSGPYEQYF	TGTGCCAGCAGCCCGAGGACTAGCGGACCCTACGAGCAGTACTTC
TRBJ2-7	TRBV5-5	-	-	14	CASSLEGGDYEQYF	TGTGCCAGCAGCTTGGAAGGCGGTGATTACGAGCAGTACTTC
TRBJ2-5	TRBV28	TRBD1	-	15	CASSPDRGPMETQYF	TGTGCCAGCAGTCCCGACAGGGGGCCGATGGAGACCCAGTACTTC
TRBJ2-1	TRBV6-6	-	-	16	CASSASPGTPNNEQFF	TGTGCCAGCAGTGCTTCACCCGGGACTCCTAACAATGAGCAGTTCTTC
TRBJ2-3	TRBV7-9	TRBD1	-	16	CASSLGSDRVTDTQYF	TGTGCCAGCAGCTTAGGGTCGGACAGGGTTACAGATACGCAGTATTTT
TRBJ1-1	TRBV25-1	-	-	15	CASSQGPGMNTEAFF	TGTGCCAGCAGTCAAGGGCCAGGAATGAACACTGAAGCTTTCTTT